The sequence of this T cell receptor beta chain was determined in a study of blood T cell repertoires in COVID-19. The germline gives CDR1 MNHEY, CDR2 SVGEGT. Trimming shortened V by 6 bases and J by 1 base, and 14 bases separated the two germline ends. The CDR3 loop spans 15 amino acids. Original analysis: Estimation of nucleated cell counts relied on the amplification of reference gene primers. Clones were read by immunoSEQ multiplex PCR, and TCRdb kept only the in-frame ones, dropping some. D and trimming come from the DNA, and the V and J calls and clone size come from that table. The repertoire has 310,000 or so clones, roughly 85% of them found once; the top ten carry less than 6%. Participants came from 24 US areas, aged about 18 to 89 years.

This rearrangement joins TRBV6-2 or TRBV6-3 to TRBJ2-3, with a weak D call TRBD1 (6 bases). The sample was PBMCs or T cells enriched from blood (not recorded which). The clonotype was recovered from a young woman who had recovered from COVID-19. The CDR3 DNA reads TGTGCCAGCAGCCAGTTGGGGGCTGGCACAGATACGCAGTATTTT. It specifies CASSQLGAGTDTQYF.